Below are 9 T cell receptor beta chains sequenced from a single sample in a study of OX40 agonist ivuxolimab in advanced cancers. TCRdb's copy holds only in-frame clones and misses some; the assay was immunoSEQ multiplex PCR. The repertoire includes some 70,000 clones, just over 90% of them detected once, and roughly 2.2% sits in the top ten. The source material was CD4+ or CD8+ T cells sorted from blood, sampled in a trial of the OX40 agonist ivuxolimab. The receptor source for this set is an adult with an advanced solid tumor such as melanoma, head and neck, liver or kidney cancer.

The chain carries TRBV11-3 and TRBJ2-7; D uncertain. The V end was cut by 9 bases, the J end by 1 base, with 10 bases between. Per germline, CDR1 SGHNT and CDR2 YENEEA. There are 12 residues in the CDR3. CDR3 sequence (DNA): TGTGCCAGTACCCGAGGTTCCTACGAGCAGTACTTC. This translates into CASTRGSYEQYF.

V usage is TRBV9 and J usage is TRBJ2-7; TRBD2 matches 8 bases. Germline CDR1 and CDR2: SGDLS and YYNGEE. Trimming removed 0 bases from V and 2 bases from J; junction bases left unmatched: 4. This CDR3 is 15 amino acids long. The CDR3, as DNA: TGTGCCAGCAGCGTAGGAGACGGGAGGGCCTACGAGCAGTACTTC. This gives the protein CASSVGDGRAYEQYF. The full variable domain, completed using reference TRBV9 and TRBJ2-7, is DSGVTQTPKHLITATGQRVTLRCSPRSGDLSVYWYQQSLDQGLQFLIQYYNGEERAKGNILERFSAQQFPDLHSELNLSSLELGDSALYFCASSVGDGRAYEQYFGPGTRLTVT.

Of note for this clone: At the DNA level, this CDR3 is encoded by other sequences in the same sample as well. The chain carries TRBV5-1 and TRBJ1-5; a possible D gene is TRBD1 (6 bases). V was shortened by 0 bases and J by 2 bases, with 6 bases between the two germline ends. This CDR3 spans 14 amino acids. Germline values: CDR1 SGHRS, CDR2 YFSETQ. CDR3 loop: CASSLEGGNQPQHF. In nucleotides, the CDR3 is TGCGCCAGCAGCTTGGAGGGGGGCAATCAGCCCCAGCATTTT.

The chain is built from TRBV4-1 and TRBJ1-2; the match to TRBD1 covers 9 bases. Germline values: CDR1 MGHRA, CDR2 YSYEKL. After removal of 6 bases from V and 5 bases from J, the junction contained 4 bases not matched to a gene. This CDR3 region has 13 residues. CDR3 amino acids: CASRGTGRYGYTF. The CDR3 DNA sequence: TGCGCCAGCAGGGGGACAGGGAGGTATGGCTACACCTTC.

This chain joins TRBV5-4 and TRBJ1-2, with 7 bases matching TRBD1. Germline V gene sequence: CDR1 SGHNT, CDR2 YYREEE (reference sequence). With 1 base clipped from V and 2 bases from J, the junction kept 5 bases outside the gene matches. The CDR3 length is 15 residues. CDR3 region: CASSLIQGQNYGYTF. As DNA, the CDR3 is TGTGCCAGCAGCTTGATACAGGGACAGAACTATGGCTACACCTTC.

The genes are TRBV2 and TRBJ2-7, with no clear D. The germline V gene has CDR1 SNHLY and CDR2 FYNNEI. CDR3 size: 14 residues. With 7 bases removed from V and 3 bases from J, the gap between germline ends came to 16 bases. Here the CDR3 reads CASTQAGPHYEQYF. CDR3 in DNA: TGTGCCAGCACCCAGGCCGGGCCACACTACGAGCAGTACTTC.

The table lists this clone with a few counts. The genes are TRBV2 and TRBJ2-2; D remains ambiguous. CDR1 and CDR2 from the germline V gene are SNHLY and FYNNEI. With 6 bases removed from V and 2 bases from J, the gap between germline ends came to 7 bases. The CDR3 extends over 13 amino acids. CDR3 DNA: TGTGCCAGCAGGTCCGAAAACACCGGGGAGCTGTTTTTT. As protein: CASRSENTGELFF.

The chain couples TRBV6-1 to TRBJ2-2; 12 bases are shared with TRBD2. Germline V gene sequence: CDR1 MNHNS, CDR2 SASEGT. The V segment lost 7 bases and the J segment 5 bases; nucleotides outside the gene matches: 2. The CDR3 has 14 amino acids. In nucleotides, the CDR3 is TGTGCCAGCACAGGGACTAGCGGGACCGGGGAGCTGTTTTTT. It translates to CASTGTSGTGELFF.

The V and J genes are TRBV11-2 and TRBJ2-3; D call uncertain. The germline V gene encodes CDR1 SGHAT and CDR2 FQNNGV. The V end lost 2 bases, the J end lost 2 bases, and 5 bases lay between the germline ends. The CDR3 length is 13 residues. The CDR3: CASSLPPTDTQYF. CDR3 DNA sequence: TGTGCCAGCAGCTTACCCCCCACAGATACGCAGTATTTT.